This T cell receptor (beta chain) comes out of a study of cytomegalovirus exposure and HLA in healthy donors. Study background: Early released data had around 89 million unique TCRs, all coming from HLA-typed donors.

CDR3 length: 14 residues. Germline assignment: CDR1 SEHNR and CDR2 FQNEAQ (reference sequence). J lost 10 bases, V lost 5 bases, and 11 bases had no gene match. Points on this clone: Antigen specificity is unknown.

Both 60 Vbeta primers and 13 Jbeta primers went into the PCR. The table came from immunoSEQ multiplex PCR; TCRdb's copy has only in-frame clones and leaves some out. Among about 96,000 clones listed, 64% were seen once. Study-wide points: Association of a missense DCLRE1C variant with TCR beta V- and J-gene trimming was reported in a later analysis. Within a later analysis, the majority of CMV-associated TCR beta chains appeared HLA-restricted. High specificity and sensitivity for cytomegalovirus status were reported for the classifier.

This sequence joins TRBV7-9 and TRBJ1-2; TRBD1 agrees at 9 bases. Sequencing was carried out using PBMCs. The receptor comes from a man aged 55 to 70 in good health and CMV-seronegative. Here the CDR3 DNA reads TGTGCCAGCAGCCCACAGGGGGCTCAATGGGCCTACACCTTC. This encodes CASSPQGAQWAYTF.